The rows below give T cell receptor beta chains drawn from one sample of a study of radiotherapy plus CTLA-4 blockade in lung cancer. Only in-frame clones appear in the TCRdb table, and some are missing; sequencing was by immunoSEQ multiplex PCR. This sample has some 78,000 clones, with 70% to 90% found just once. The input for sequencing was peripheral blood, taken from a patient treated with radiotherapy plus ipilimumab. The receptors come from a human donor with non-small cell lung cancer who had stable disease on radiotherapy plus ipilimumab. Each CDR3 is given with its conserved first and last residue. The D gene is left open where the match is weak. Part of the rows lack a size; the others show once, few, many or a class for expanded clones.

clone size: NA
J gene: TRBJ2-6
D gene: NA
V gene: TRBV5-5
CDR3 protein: CASSLASPGANVLTF
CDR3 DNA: TGTGCCAGCAGCTTGGCTTCGCCTGGGGCCAACGTCCTGACTTTC

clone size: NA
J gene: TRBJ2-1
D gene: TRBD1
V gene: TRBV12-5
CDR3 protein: CASGSRQGRNEQFF
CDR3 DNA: TGTGCTAGTGGTTCCCGACAGGGCCGCAATGAGCAGTTCTTC

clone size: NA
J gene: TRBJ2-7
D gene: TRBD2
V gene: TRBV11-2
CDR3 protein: CASSFSMRGVHEQYF
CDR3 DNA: TGTGCCAGCAGCTTCTCAATGCGGGGGGTCCACGAGCAGTACTTC

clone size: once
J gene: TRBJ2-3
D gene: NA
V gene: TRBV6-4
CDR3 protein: CASSEAGASTDTQYF
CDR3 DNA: TGTGCCAGCAGTGAGGCGGGGGCCAGCACAGATACGCAGTATTTT

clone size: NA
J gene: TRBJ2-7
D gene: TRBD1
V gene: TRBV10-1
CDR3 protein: CASSETGTGSNEQYF
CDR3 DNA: TGCGCCAGCAGCGAAACCGGGACAGGGTCCAACGAGCAGTACTTC

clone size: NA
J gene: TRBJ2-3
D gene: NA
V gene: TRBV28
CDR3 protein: CASSSWAKDTQYF
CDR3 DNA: TGTGCCAGCAGTTCCTGGGCAAAAGATACGCAGTATTTT

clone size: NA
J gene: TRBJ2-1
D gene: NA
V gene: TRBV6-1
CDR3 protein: CASSEVLVTYNEQFF
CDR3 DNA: TGTGCCAGCAGTGAAGTTCTGGTAACCTACAATGAGCAGTTCTTC

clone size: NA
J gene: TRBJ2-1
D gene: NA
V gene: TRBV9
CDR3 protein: CASSVVLSQPNEQFF
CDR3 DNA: TGTGCCAGCAGCGTAGTACTTAGCCAGCCCAATGAGCAGTTCTTC

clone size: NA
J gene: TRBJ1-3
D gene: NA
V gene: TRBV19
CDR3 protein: CASREPLGTRNTIYF
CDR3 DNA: TGTGCCAGTAGAGAGCCCTTGGGCACCAGAAACACCATATATTTT

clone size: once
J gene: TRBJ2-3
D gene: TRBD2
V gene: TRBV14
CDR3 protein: CASSRGEGLARTDTQYF
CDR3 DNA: TGTGCCAGCAGCCGAGGAGAGGGACTAGCTCGCACAGATACGCAGTATTTT

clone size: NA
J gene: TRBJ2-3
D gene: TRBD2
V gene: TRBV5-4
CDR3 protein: CASSAAGGPRTQYF
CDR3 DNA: TGTGCCAGCAGCGCAGCGGGGGGGCCTCGTACGCAGTATTTT

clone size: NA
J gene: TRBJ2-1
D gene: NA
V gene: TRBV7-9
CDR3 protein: CASSQPPFGNEQFF
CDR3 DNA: TGTGCCAGCAGCCAACCCCCCTTTGGCAATGAGCAGTTCTTC

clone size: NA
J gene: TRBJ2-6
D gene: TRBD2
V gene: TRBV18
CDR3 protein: CASSPRGGTGANVLTF
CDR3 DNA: TGTGCCAGCTCACCACGGGGGGGTACTGGGGCCAACGTCCTGACTTTC

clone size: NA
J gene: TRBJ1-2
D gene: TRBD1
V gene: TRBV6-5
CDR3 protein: CASSRDRNNGYTF
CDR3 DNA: TGTGCCAGTTCCCGGGACAGAAACAATGGCTACACCTTC

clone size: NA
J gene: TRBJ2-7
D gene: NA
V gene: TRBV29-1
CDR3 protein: CSVDRGADEQYF
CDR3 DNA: TGCAGCGTTGATAGGGGGGCGGACGAGCAGTACTTC

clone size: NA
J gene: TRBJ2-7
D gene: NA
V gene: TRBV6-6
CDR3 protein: CASRDSEQYF
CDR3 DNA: TGTGCCAGCAGGGACAGTGAGCAGTACTTC